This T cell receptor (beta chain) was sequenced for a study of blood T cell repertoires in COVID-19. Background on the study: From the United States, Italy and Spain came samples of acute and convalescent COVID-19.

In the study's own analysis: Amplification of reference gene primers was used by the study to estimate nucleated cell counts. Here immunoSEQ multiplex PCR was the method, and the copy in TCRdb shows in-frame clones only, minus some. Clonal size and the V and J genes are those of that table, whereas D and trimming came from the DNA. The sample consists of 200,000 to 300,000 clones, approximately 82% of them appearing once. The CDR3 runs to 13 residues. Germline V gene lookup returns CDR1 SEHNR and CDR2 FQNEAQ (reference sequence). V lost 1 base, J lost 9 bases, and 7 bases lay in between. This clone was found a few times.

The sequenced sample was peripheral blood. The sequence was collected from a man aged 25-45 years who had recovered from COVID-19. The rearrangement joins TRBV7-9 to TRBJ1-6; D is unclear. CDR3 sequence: CASSLGGSSPLHF. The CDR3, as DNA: TGTGCCAGCAGCTTAGGTGGGAGTTCACCCCTCCACTTT.